The 17 T cell receptor beta chains below were found in one sample sequenced in a study of cytomegalovirus exposure and HLA in healthy donors (TCRdb year 2017). Libraries were made using the immunoSEQ multiplex PCR assay. The multiplex PCR relied on a mix of 60 forward primers for TCR Vbeta segments and 13 reverse primers for TCR Jbeta segments. TCRdb took this table from immuneACCESS and kept in-frame rearrangements with V and J called. Such tables lack part of the clones; where checked against another copy, unresolved V genes explain under half of the gap, and the rest is unexplained. Here the sample has some 270,000 clones; 80% occur a single time. Together, the top ten hold about 0.3% of the sample. The sample consisted of PBMCs. These receptors all come from a girl aged 2 to 9 in good health and CMV-seronegative.

The chain has TRBV2 and TRBJ2-1; D is ambiguous. CDR1 and CDR2 (germline): SNHLY, FYNNEI. V dropped 4 bases and J dropped 9 bases, with 7 bases sitting between them. The CDR3 runs to 11 residues. Here the CDR3 DNA reads TGTGCCAGCAGTGCAGGTTGTGAGCAGTTCTTC. It yields the protein CASSAGCEQFF.

The count of this clone is one. This chain uses TRBV10-3 with TRBJ2-2, with 7 positions matching TRBD1. The germline gives CDR1 ENHRY, CDR2 SYGVKD. The CDR3 length is 16 residues. V was clipped by 6 bases and J by 4 bases; unmatched bases: 11. The CDR3 DNA is TGTGCCATCAGGCTAACGAGGGGGCGCGTCACCGGGGAGCTGTTTTTT. Its translation: CAIRLTRGRVTGELFF.

V usage is TRBV28 and J usage is TRBJ1-5; possibly TRBD1 for D (5 bases). V was trimmed by 8 bases and J by 4 bases, leaving 18 bases between them. CDR3 size: 15 residues. Germline V CDR1 and CDR2: MDHEN, SYDVKM. This chain's CDR3 is CASRKFGQGNQPQHF. As DNA, the CDR3 is TGTGCCAGCCGAAAGTTCGGGCAGGGTAATCAGCCCCAGCATTTT.

The chain recombines TRBV6-5 with TRBJ1-2; 11 nucleotides agree with TRBD1. From germline, CDR1 is MNHEY and CDR2 SVGAGI. CDR3 length: 16 amino acids. Trimming cost V 4 bases and J 1 base; bases outside gene matches: 5. The CDR3 bases are TGTGCCAGCAGTTGGACAGGGGGCGCATTTAACTATGGCTACACCTTC. It is translated as CASSWTGGAFNYGYTF.

The V and J genes are TRBV4-1 and TRBJ2-5, with 10 bases matching TRBD2. This CDR3 has 16 residues. V gave up 2 bases and J gave up 0 bases; unmatched junction bases: 3. Germline V gene sequence: CDR1 MGHRA, CDR2 YSYEKL. CDR3 sequence: CASSQKLAGNQETQYF. For the CDR3, the DNA is TGCGCCAGCAGCCAAAAACTAGCGGGGAACCAAGAGACCCAGTACTTC.

The chain joins TRBV6-4 to TRBJ1-2; weak D call: TRBD1 (6 bases). Germline V gene data show CDR1 as MRHNA and CDR2 as SNTAGT. Trimming shortened V by 2 bases and J by 8 bases, and 21 bases separated the two germline ends. The CDR3 loop spans 16 amino acids. The CDR3 DNA follows: TGTGCCAGCAGTGACCCAGGACAGAATCCTCCTATCGGCTACACCTTC. Its protein product is CASSDPGQNPPIGYTF.

This clone was recorded a few times. CDR3 DNA: TGTGCCAGCAGTTACCTCGGGGGGGCCGAAGATACGCAGTATTTT. Its protein product is CASSYLGGAEDTQYF. The rearrangement uses TRBV6-5 and TRBJ2-3; TRBD2 aligns across 8 bases. The CDR3 length is 15 residues. Germline CDR1 is MNHEY and CDR2 is SVGAGI. V lost 2 bases and J lost 5; bases outside the gene matches: 6.

The V call is TRBV7-9, the J call TRBJ2-7; TRBD2 agrees at 7 bases. CDR3 length equals 14 residues. V lost 6 bases to trimming and J lost 6 bases; unmatched junction nucleotides: 11. The V gene's germline CDR1 is SEHNR and CDR2 FQNEAQ (reference sequence). As DNA, the CDR3 is TGTGCCAGCAGTCGGGAGGCCAGGTCTGGCGAGCAGTACTTC. Its translation is CASSREARSGEQYF.

V usage is TRBV28 and J usage is TRBJ1-4; 7 nucleotides line up with TRBD1. Trimming removed 2 bases from V and 0 bases from J; junction bases left unmatched: 3. The CDR3 contains 16 residues. The germline V gene has CDR1 MDHEN and CDR2 SYDVKM. DNA of the CDR3: TGTGCCAGCAGTTTAGGGACAGCTGCAACTAATGAAAAACTGTTTTTT. Encoded protein: CASSLGTAATNEKLFF.

J is TRBJ2-7 and V is TRBV7-9; 7 positions match TRBD1. Germline CDR1 is SEHNR and CDR2 is FQNEAQ (reference sequence). Trimming at V came to 4 bases and at J to 0 bases, leaving 6 bases not matched to a gene. The CDR3 extends over 15 amino acids. The CDR3 loop is CASSSLGQDSYEQYF. The CDR3 DNA is TGTGCCAGCAGCTCCCTAGGACAGGACTCCTACGAGCAGTACTTC.

The sample holds a few counts of this clone. J is TRBJ1-1 and V is TRBV10-1; D is ambiguous. This CDR3 spans 14 amino acids. Trimming shortened V by 7 bases and J by 1 base, and 13 bases separated the two germline ends. CDR1 WNHNN and CDR2 SYGVQD come from the germline V gene (reference sequence). The CDR3 coding sequence is TGCGCCAGCACTGACCGGTTTCCGAACACTGAAGCTTTCTTT. Translation gives CASTDRFPNTEAFF.

The chain employs TRBV19 and TRBJ2-7, with 14 bases lining up with TRBD2. Looked up from germline, CDR1 is LNHDA and CDR2 is SQIVND (reference sequence). This CDR3 has 17 residues. Trimming removed 5 bases from V and 4 bases from J; junction bases left unmatched: 10. This CDR3 reads CASSYPSGTSGSYEQYF. The CDR3 region has the DNA TGTGCCAGTAGTTACCCCTCCGGGACTAGCGGGAGTTACGAGCAGTACTTC.

Only a few counts were recorded for this clone. The rearrangement joins TRBV6-5 to TRBJ1-1; unclear D gene. Trimming left V 3 bases short and J 3 bases short, with 17 bases between. Germline loops: CDR1 MNHEY, CDR2 SVGAGI. This CDR3 is built from 16 residues. The CDR3 nucleotides read TGTGCCAGCAGTTATGTCTCGCGTTTTGAGGACACTGAAGCTTTCTTT. It encodes CASSYVSRFEDTEAFF.

This sequence joins TRBV4-1 and TRBJ2-4; no definite D call. The CDR3 has 14 amino acids. Germline CDR1 reads MGHRA; CDR2 reads YSYEKL. V was clipped by 4 bases and J by 0 bases, with 7 bases between them. The CDR3 protein is CASSLLLAKNIQYF. In DNA, the CDR3 is TGCGCCAGCAGCCTGTTACTAGCCAAAAACATTCAGTACTTC.

This clone was picked up one time. The genes are TRBV5-5 and TRBJ2-2; weak D call: TRBD1 (6 bases). This CDR3 is 17 amino acids long. Looked up from germline, CDR1 is SGHKS and CDR2 is YYEKEE (reference sequence). V was pared by 2 bases and J by 0 bases, with 14 bases between. The CDR3 region has the DNA TGTGCCAGCAGCTTTTGGACAGAACGAACGAACACCGGGGAGCTGTTTTTT. Its translation: CASSFWTERTNTGELFF.

The chain employs TRBV5-1 and TRBJ1-4; a weak D match, TRBD1 (6 bases). V shed 4 bases and J shed 0 bases, with 10 bases lying between them. In germline, CDR1 is SGHRS, CDR2 YFSETQ. CDR3 length: 15 amino acids. This CDR3 is CASSLGGTTNEKLFF. The CDR3 region has the DNA TGCGCCAGCAGCCTAGGGGGAACAACTAATGAAAAACTGTTTTTT.

This clone was found a few times. This chain connects TRBV7-9 to TRBJ2-5, with a tentative D call TRBD1 (9 bases). CDR3 length: 15 residues. Germline V gene lookup returns CDR1 SEHNR and CDR2 FQNEAQ (reference sequence). The V and J ends lost 5 bases and 5 bases respectively, with 18 bases between them. CDR3: CASSPGGTGLETQYF. CDR3 coding DNA: TGTGCCAGCAGCCCGGGGGGGACAGGGCTGGAGACCCAGTACTTC. The complete variable domain, with remaining parts taken from reference TRBV7-9 and TRBJ2-5, reads DTGVSQNPRHKITKRGQNVTFRCDPISEHNRLYWYRQTLGQGPEFLTYFQNEAQLEKSRLLSDRFSAERPKGSFSTLEIQRTEQGDSAMYLCASSPGGTGLETQYFGPGTRLLVL.